The sequence of this T cell receptor (beta chain) was determined in a study of T cell repertoires in cytomegalovirus infection. MiXCR, applied by TCRdb to the reads, yields one record per CDR3 protein. The repertoire consists of some 300,000 distinct CDR3 sequences, with about a sixth occurring once and the leading ten covering 12%. The V gene's germline CDR1 is MNHNS and CDR2 SASEGT. CDR3 size: 14 residues. V lost 11 bases and J 5 bases, leaving 21 bases between the germline ends. This TCR was sampled from a human donor in good health (CMV status not recorded). Some clones in this sample may be carry-over from other donors' samples. Sequenced material: PBMCs. The chain joins TRBV6-1 to TRBJ2-5, with a weak D call TRBD1 (5 bases). The chain's CDR3 is CAGKMRQGSETQYF. CDR3 sequence (DNA): TGTGCCGGGAAAATGAGGCAGGGTTCTGAGACCCAGTACTTC.